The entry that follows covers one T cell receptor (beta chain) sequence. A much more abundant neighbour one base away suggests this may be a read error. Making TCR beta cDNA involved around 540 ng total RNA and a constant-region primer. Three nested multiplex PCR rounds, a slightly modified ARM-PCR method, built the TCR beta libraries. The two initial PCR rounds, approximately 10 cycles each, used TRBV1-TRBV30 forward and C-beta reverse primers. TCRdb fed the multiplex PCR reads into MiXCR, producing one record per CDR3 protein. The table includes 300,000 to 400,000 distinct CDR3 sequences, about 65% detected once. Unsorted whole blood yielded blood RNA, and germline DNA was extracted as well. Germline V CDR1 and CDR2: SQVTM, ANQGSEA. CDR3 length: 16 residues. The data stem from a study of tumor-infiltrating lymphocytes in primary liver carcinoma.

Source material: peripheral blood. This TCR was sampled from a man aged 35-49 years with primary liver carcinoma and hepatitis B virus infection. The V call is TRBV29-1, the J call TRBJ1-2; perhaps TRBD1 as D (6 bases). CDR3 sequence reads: CSVTFLRPGVNYGYIF. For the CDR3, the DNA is TGCAGCGTTACCTTCCTCCGGCCAGGGGTTAACTATGGCTACATCTTC. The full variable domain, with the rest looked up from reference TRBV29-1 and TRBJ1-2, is SAVISQKPSRDICQRGTSLTIQCQVDSQVTMMFWYRQQPGQSLTLIATANQGSEATYESGFVIDKFPISRPNLTFSTLTVSNMSPEDSSIYLCSVTFLRPGVNYGYIFGSGTRLTVV.